The 30 T cell receptor beta chains below were found in one sample sequenced in a study of blood T cells in healthy people across ages. A second PCR of about 6 to 11 cycles used a sample-barcoded 5' primer and a J-beta primer mix. Each CDR3 protein is one row after TCRdb ran MiXCR on the 5' RACE reads. The sample lists 1,500,000 or so distinct CDR3 sequences; around 40% were seen once. The sample taken for sequencing was blood. The receptors derive from a woman aged 18-30 years in good health.

This clonotype was found a few times. The rearrangement uses TRBV7-2 and TRBJ2-3, with 10 bases identical to TRBD2. This CDR3 comprises 16 residues. Germline trimming cut 3 bases from V and 0 bases from J; bases unmatched to any gene: 3. Per germline, CDR1 SGHTA and CDR2 FQGNSA. CDR3 coding DNA: TGTGCCAGCAGCTTTTTTAGCGGGGGGAGCACAGATACGCAGTATTTT. Its protein product is CASSFFSGGSTDTQYF. The full variable domain, its missing parts supplied by reference TRBV7-2 and TRBJ2-3, is GAGVSQSPSNKVTEKGKDVELRCDPISGHTALYWYRQSLGQGLEFLIYFQGNSAPDKSGLPSDRFSAERTGGSVSTLTIQRTQQEDSAVYLCASSFFSGGSTDTQYFGPGTRLTVL.

This chain joins TRBV20-1 and TRBJ1-1, with 7 bases that match TRBD1. Losses at the gene ends were 3 bases for V and 0 bases for J; bases not matched to a gene: 7. The length of the CDR3 is 15 residues. From germline, CDR1 is DFQATT and CDR2 SNEGSKA (reference sequence). The CDR3 loop is CSASSPGGLNTEAFF. The CDR3 region has the DNA TGCAGTGCTAGTTCCCCAGGGGGGCTGAACACTGAAGCTTTCTTT.

This clonotype was detected only a few times. The chain links TRBV5-1 to TRBJ1-1, with TRBD1 as a possible D gene (5 bases). CDR1 is SGHRS, CDR2 YFSETQ, per germline. V was pared by 0 bases and J by 4 bases, with 13 bases between. CDR3 size: 15 residues. The CDR3 here is CASSLVQQGATEAFF. CDR3 nucleotides: TGCGCCAGCAGCTTGGTGCAGCAAGGGGCCACTGAAGCTTTCTTT.

This clonotype occurred a few times. This rearrangement joins TRBV5-1 to TRBJ2-3; 11 positions match TRBD2. Germline CDR1 and CDR2: SGHRS and YFSETQ. The trim removed 0 bases at V and 7 bases at J, leaving 10 bases unmatched. The CDR3 consists of 17 residues. CDR3 loop: CASSLVTSGSIAYTQYF. CDR3 coding DNA: TGCGCCAGCAGCTTGGTCACTAGCGGGAGTATAGCATATACGCAGTATTTT. The full variable domain, in which reference TRBV5-1 and TRBJ2-3 provide the parts outside the CDR3, is KAGVTQTPRYLIKTRGQQVTLSCSPISGHRSVSWYQQTPGQGLQFLFEYFSETQRNKGNFPGRFSGRQFSNSRSEMNVSTLELGDSALYLCASSLVTSGSIAYTQYFGPGTRLTVL.

The CDR3 nucleotides read TGTGCCAGTCTACTAGCCAAAAACATTCAGTACTTC. It specifies CASLLAKNIQYF. V usage is TRBV2 and J usage is TRBJ2-4; D is ambiguous. Per the germline V gene, CDR1 is SNHLY and CDR2 is FYNNEI. The CDR3 is 12 amino acids. Trimming pared 9 bases from V and 0 bases from J, leaving 6 bases between. Variable domain in full (rest from reference TRBV2 and TRBJ2-4): EPEVTQTPSHQVTQMGQEVILRCVPISNHLYFYWYRQILGQKVEFLVSFYNNEISEKSEIFDDQFSVERPDGSNFTLKIRSTKLEDSAMYFCASLLAKNIQYFGAGTRLSVL.

The V call is TRBV20-1, the J call TRBJ1-4, with 10 bases that match TRBD1. The CDR3 consists of 14 residues. From germline, CDR1 is DFQATT and CDR2 SNEGSKA (reference sequence). V lost 6 bases and J lost 8; bases outside the gene matches: 9. CDR3 DNA sequence: TGCAGTGCCAGCGGGACAGGGGACCACGAAAAACTGTTTTTT. Its protein is CSASGTGDHEKLFF.

The CDR3 sequence: CASSLGTSVGTDTQYF. The CDR3 region has the DNA TGCGCCAGCAGCTTGGGGACTAGCGTCGGCACAGATACGCAGTATTTT. The gene calls are TRBV5-1 and TRBJ2-3; 9 nucleotides match TRBD2. Germline V gene data show CDR1 as SGHRS and CDR2 as YFSETQ. This CDR3 contains 16 residues. V shed 0 bases, J shed 1 base, and the junction held 3 bases outside the gene matches. The variable domain in full, with the rest retrieved from reference TRBV5-1 and TRBJ2-3, is KAGVTQTPRYLIKTRGQQVTLSCSPISGHRSVSWYQQTPGQGLQFLFEYFSETQRNKGNFPGRFSGRQFSNSRSEMNVSTLELGDSALYLCASSLGTSVGTDTQYFGPGTRLTVL.

The rearrangement links TRBV12-3 or TRBV12-4 to TRBJ2-5; no definite D call. CDR3 length equals 15 residues. The ends were cut back, 5 bases at V and 0 bases at J, with 13 bases in the middle. The CDR3 is CASSARVTNQETQYF. CDR3 coding DNA: TGTGCCAGCAGTGCTAGAGTGACAAACCAAGAGACCCAGTACTTC.

The gene calls are TRBV27 and TRBJ1-2; 7 nucleotides match TRBD1. Germline V CDR1 and CDR2: MNHEY, SMNVEV (reference sequence). V lost 4 bases to trimming and J lost 0 bases; unmatched junction nucleotides: 5. The CDR3 runs 15 residues. CDR3 protein: CASSSKGQTNYGYTF. The CDR3 DNA reads TGTGCCAGCAGTTCAAAGGGACAGACTAACTATGGCTACACCTTC.

The J gene is TRBJ2-3, the V gene TRBV11-2; TRBD1 might be the D (6 bases). V lost 3 bases and J 2 bases, leaving 15 bases between the germline ends. Germline CDR1 is SGHAT and CDR2 is FQNNGV. The CDR3 is 16 residues long. The CDR3 sequence: CASSFQGWANTDTQYF. In DNA, the CDR3 is TGTGCCAGCAGCTTTCAGGGGTGGGCCAACACAGATACGCAGTATTTT.

The rearrangement joins TRBV11-2 to TRBJ2-3, with D perhaps being TRBD1 or TRBD2 (6 bases each). The length of the CDR3 is 16 residues. CDR1 is SGHAT and CDR2 is FQNNGV in the germline V gene. Deletions cut 5 bases from V and 3 bases from J, with 18 bases between. The chain's CDR3 is CASSPLRGGGTDTQYF. In DNA, the CDR3 is TGTGCCAGCAGCCCCCTTCGAGGGGGAGGAACAGATACGCAGTATTTT. Full variable domain (outside the CDR3, taken from reference TRBV11-2 and TRBJ2-3): EAGVAQSPRYKIIEKRQSVAFWCNPISGHATLYWYQQILGQGPKLLIQFQNNGVVDDSQLPKDRFSAERLKGVDSTLKIQPAKLEDSAVYLCASSPLRGGGTDTQYFGPGTRLTVL.

The chain is built from TRBV5-1 and TRBJ2-3; D might be TRBD1 (5 bases). Germline loops: CDR1 SGHRS, CDR2 YFSETQ. This CDR3 contains 14 residues. Trimming pared 3 bases from V and 6 bases from J, leaving 14 bases between. In DNA form, the CDR3 reads TGCGCCAGCAGCTCGCAGGGTGAAATCGATACGCAGTATTTT. Protein product: CASSSQGEIDTQYF.

This clonotype appeared once. One end of the junction fails to match germline, which may point to a read error. The rearrangement uses TRBV3-1 and TRBJ2-7; TRBD2 matches 10 bases. Looked up from germline, CDR1 is LGHDT and CDR2 is YNNKEL (reference sequence). The CDR3 is 17 amino acids. The CDR3 loop is CASGQDRSGRTAYEQYF. The DNA of the CDR3 is TGTGCCAGCGGCCAAGATCGTAGCGGGAGGACGGCCTACGAGCAGTACTTC.

J is TRBJ2-1 and V is TRBV2; TRBD1 matches 11 bases. The CDR3 has 13 amino acids. Trimming cost V 10 bases and J 7 bases; bases outside gene matches: 6. Per germline, CDR1 SNHLY and CDR2 FYNNEI. The CDR3 sequence: CAIWTGGGNEQFF. CDR3 DNA sequence: TGTGCCATATGGACAGGGGGCGGGAATGAGCAGTTCTTC.

Many counts were recorded for this clonotype. The CDR3 is CASSLRQGEEQYF. The CDR3, as DNA: TGTGCCAGCAGCTTAAGACAGGGTGAAGAGCAGTACTTC. The gene calls are TRBV7-2 and TRBJ2-7, with 7 nucleotides matching TRBD1. The germline gives CDR1 SGHTA, CDR2 FQGNSA. Unmatched junction bases numbered 5, after V lost 2 bases and J lost 7 bases. The CDR3 loop spans 13 amino acids.

This clonotype was seen a handful of times. The chain links TRBV2 to TRBJ1-2; the D is unclear. CDR3 size: 15 residues. Germline V gene lookup returns CDR1 SNHLY and CDR2 FYNNEI. The ends were cut back, 4 bases at V and 4 bases at J, with 16 bases in the middle. CDR3 residues: CASSAPGKTVYGYTF. The CDR3 DNA follows: TGTGCCAGCAGTGCCCCGGGGAAAACGGTCTATGGCTACACCTTC.

The rearrangement joins TRBV9 to TRBJ2-1; no definite D call. V was cut by 4 bases and J by 7 bases, with 18 bases left in between. The germline V gene encodes CDR1 SGDLS and CDR2 YYNGEE. CDR3 length: 15 residues. The CDR3 nucleotides are TGTGCCAGCAGCCCCCGCCTTGGAGTTTCTAATGAGCAGTTCTTC. It encodes CASSPRLGVSNEQFF.

The rearrangement uses TRBV29-1 and TRBJ1-1; possible D gene TRBD1, 5 bases. The CDR3 totals 12 residues. Deletions cut 4 bases from V and 1 base from J, with 7 bases between. The germline V gene has CDR1 SQVTM and CDR2 ANQGSEA. CDR3 region: CSVAGSNTEAFF. The CDR3 nucleotides are TGCAGCGTTGCAGGGTCGAACACTGAAGCTTTCTTT.

The chain has TRBV7-2 and TRBJ2-5; D unclear. This CDR3 spans 14 amino acids. The germline gives CDR1 SGHTA, CDR2 FQGNSA. V was clipped by 5 bases and J by 2 bases, with 12 bases between them. The CDR3 region is CASSPRPQQETQYF. The CDR3 bases are TGTGCCAGCAGCCCAAGACCGCAGCAAGAGACCCAGTACTTC.

This clonotype was found once. The chain carries TRBV30 and TRBJ1-1; the D gene is possibly TRBD1 (5 bases). The germline V and J ends were trimmed by 3 bases and 3 bases, with 11 bases remaining between them. Germline CDR1 reads GTSNPN; CDR2 reads SVGIG (reference sequence). There are 13 residues in the CDR3. The CDR3, as DNA: TGTGCCTGGAGCGAAGCAGGGCACACTGAAGCTTTCTTT. Its protein is CAWSEAGHTEAFF.

This clonotype was observed many times. The chain has TRBV12-3 or TRBV12-4 and TRBJ2-1; TRBD2 agrees at 11 bases. V shed 2 bases, J shed 9 bases, and the junction held 3 bases outside the gene matches. This CDR3 region has 14 residues. The CDR3 DNA follows: TGTGCCAGCAGTTTAACTAGCGGGAGCGTTGAGCAGTTCTTC. It specifies CASSLTSGSVEQFF.

The DNA of the CDR3 is TGTGCCAGCAGTGAAGATGACAGGGGGCGTAAAGCTTTCTTT. This gives the protein CASSEDDRGRKAFF. J is TRBJ1-1 and V is TRBV25-1; 10 positions agree with TRBD1. Trimming took 2 bases from V and 9 from J; bases not matched to a gene: 6. Germline CDR1 reads MGHDK; CDR2 reads SYGVNS. The CDR3 has 14 amino acids.

The V and J genes are TRBV20-1 and TRBJ2-1; 14 positions match TRBD2. The V gene's germline CDR1 is DFQATT and CDR2 SNEGSKA (reference sequence). J was trimmed by 7 bases and V by 0 bases; bases with no gene match: 8. The CDR3 consists of 17 residues. Here the CDR3 reads CSARDHGLAGGYNEQFF. DNA of the CDR3: TGCAGTGCTAGAGATCACGGACTAGCGGGAGGATATAATGAGCAGTTCTTC.

CDR3 DNA: TGCAGTGCACCGGGGGACCCAGGGCGGGGTGAAAAACTGTTTTTT. Protein: CSAPGDPGRGEKLFF. The rearrangement joins TRBV20-1 to TRBJ1-4, with a tentative D call TRBD1 (5 bases). The CDR3 runs 15 residues. V lost 6 bases and J 7 bases, leaving 21 bases between the germline ends. Germline CDR1 and CDR2: DFQATT and SNEGSKA (reference sequence).

V is TRBV12-3 or TRBV12-4 and J is TRBJ1-3; the match to TRBD1 covers 9 bases. This CDR3 is 20 amino acids long. J lost 1 base, V lost 5 bases, and 18 bases had no gene match. This chain's CDR3 is CASSPPGQGLIRVSGNTIYF. The CDR3, as DNA: TGTGCCAGCAGTCCACCGGGACAGGGCCTGATAAGGGTATCTGGAAACACCATATATTTT.

The chain links TRBV2 to TRBJ2-1; the match to TRBD1 covers 7 bases. Germline V CDR1 and CDR2: SNHLY, FYNNEI. CDR3 length: 15 residues. The junction had 6 bases not matched to a gene; V was cut back by 7 bases and J by 0 bases. Written as DNA, the CDR3 is TGTGCCAGCAAACAGGGGCTTGGCTCCTACAATGAGCAGTTCTTC. This codes for CASKQGLGSYNEQFF.

This chain uses TRBV6-2 or TRBV6-3 with TRBJ1-4, with D unclear. The CDR3 has 13 amino acids. CDR1 is MNHEY, CDR2 SVGEGT, per germline. Trimming took off 5 bases at V and 8 bases at J, with 12 bases between the two ends. The CDR3 spells CASSPRRDEKLFF. The CDR3 DNA reads TGTGCCAGCAGTCCACGGAGAGACGAAAAACTGTTTTTT.

The rearrangement joins TRBV7-9 to TRBJ2-5; D remains unclear. V was cut by 2 bases and J by 1 base, with 11 bases left in between. Germline V lookup: CDR1 SEHNR, CDR2 FQNEAQ (reference sequence). The CDR3 has 15 amino acids. The CDR3 here is CASSLFARLQETQYF. The CDR3 DNA reads TGTGCCAGCAGCTTATTCGCCAGGCTCCAAGAGACCCAGTACTTC.

This chain connects TRBV11-2 to TRBJ2-3, with 11 bases matching TRBD2. Looked up from germline, CDR1 is SGHAT and CDR2 is FQNNGV. There are 18 residues in the CDR3. The V gene end was trimmed by 6 bases and the J gene end by 5 bases; junction bases not matched to a gene: 16. CDR3 nucleotides: TGTGCCAGCAGTTTAAAGGGGGTTTCTAGCGGGAGGAGAGATACGCAGTATTTT. Protein product: CASSLKGVSSGRRDTQYF. The full variable domain, with the rest looked up from reference TRBV11-2 and TRBJ2-3, is EAGVAQSPRYKIIEKRQSVAFWCNPISGHATLYWYQQILGQGPKLLIQFQNNGVVDDSQLPKDRFSAERLKGVDSTLKIQPAKLEDSAVYLCASSLKGVSSGRRDTQYFGPGTRLTVL.

The chain employs TRBV24-1 and TRBJ2-1; D unclear. The germline V and J ends were trimmed by 3 bases and 0 bases, with 11 bases remaining between them. CDR1 is KGHDR, CDR2 SFDVKD, per germline. The CDR3 covers 16 residues. The CDR3 coding sequence is TGTGCCACCAGTGATCCTCAGCAGTCCTCCTACAATGAGCAGTTCTTC. It yields the protein CATSDPQQSSYNEQFF.